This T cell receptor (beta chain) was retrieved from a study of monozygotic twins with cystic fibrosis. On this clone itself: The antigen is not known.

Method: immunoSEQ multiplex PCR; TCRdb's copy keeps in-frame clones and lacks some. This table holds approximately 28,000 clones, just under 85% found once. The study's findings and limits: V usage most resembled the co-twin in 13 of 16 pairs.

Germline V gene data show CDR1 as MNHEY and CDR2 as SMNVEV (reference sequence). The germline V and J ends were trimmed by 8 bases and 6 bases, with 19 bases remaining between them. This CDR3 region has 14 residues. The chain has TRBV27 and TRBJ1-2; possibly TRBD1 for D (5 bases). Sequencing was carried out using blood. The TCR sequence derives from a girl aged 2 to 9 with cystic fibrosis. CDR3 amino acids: CASYRDGWFDGYTF. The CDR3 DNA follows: TGTGCCAGCTACCGGGACGGCTGGTTTGATGGCTACACCTTC.